Below, 9 T cell receptor beta chains from the same sample are listed, as sequenced in a study of T cells after yellow fever vaccination. TCRdb fed the 5' RACE reads into MiXCR, producing one record per CDR3 protein. The profile covers 450,000 to 550,000 distinct CDR3 sequences, with less than 20% appearing a single time and 13% to 15% taken by the ten largest. The input for sequencing was PBMCs, taken 15 days after the yellow fever booster vaccination. The source of these receptors is a man aged 30 to 45 who received the YFV17D yellow fever vaccine.

The J gene is TRBJ2-7, the V gene TRBV6-2 or TRBV6-3; TRBD1 is a possible D gene (5 bases). This CDR3 is built from 13 residues. Germline CDR1 and CDR2: MNHEY and SVGEGT. V lost 2 bases and J 3 bases, leaving 8 bases between the germline ends. The CDR3 spells CASSYGANYEQYF. DNA for the CDR3: TGTGCCAGCAGTTACGGGGCGAACTACGAGCAGTACTTC.

This clonotype was picked up many times. The V and J genes are TRBV9 and TRBJ1-5; tentatively, D is TRBD1 (5 bases). Germline assignment: CDR1 SGDLS and CDR2 YYNGEE. The V end lost 0 bases, the J end lost 7 bases, and 11 bases lay between the germline ends. The CDR3 length is 14 residues. CDR3 DNA: TGTGCCAGCAGCGTAGGAGGGGTAGGGCAGCCCCAGCATTTT. Amino acids: CASSVGGVGQPQHF.

This sequence joins TRBV28 and TRBJ1-3; D may be TRBD1 (5 bases). The CDR3 runs to 14 residues. V lost 2 bases to trimming and J lost 3 bases, with 8 bases between them. Germline CDR1 MDHEN, CDR2 SYDVKM. The DNA of the CDR3 is TGTGCCAGCAGTTTAGGACAACTTGGAAACACCATATATTTT. Its translation is CASSLGQLGNTIYF.

This clonotype has just a few counts. The genes are TRBV5-1 and TRBJ2-7; 9 bases line up with TRBD1. Trimming cost V 5 bases and J 3 bases; bases outside gene matches: 6. This CDR3 is 14 amino acids long. CDR1 and CDR2 from the germline V gene are SGHRS and YFSETQ. CDR3 sequence reads: CASRKVGQGYEQYF. The CDR3 DNA reads TGCGCCAGCAGGAAGGTGGGACAGGGCTACGAGCAGTACTTC.

This clonotype was found a few times. The V call is TRBV5-1, the J call TRBJ2-7, with D unresolved. Trimming cost V 7 bases and J 3 bases, with 17 bases left between them. Germline V gene sequence: CDR1 SGHRS, CDR2 YFSETQ. The length of the CDR3 is 14 residues. Here the CDR3 DNA reads TGCGCCAGCGCCATTGGCAGTGTCAGCTACGAGCAGTACTTC. Its translation is CASAIGSVSYEQYF.

Only a few counts were recorded for this clonotype. CDR3 coding DNA: TGTGCCAGCACCCCTGATAGCGGACGCACAGATACGCAGTATTTT. It is translated as CASTPDSGRTDTQYF. The chain couples TRBV19 to TRBJ2-3; D possibly corresponds to TRBD2 (6 bases). The CDR3 loop spans 15 amino acids. V was cut by 9 bases and J by 1 base, with 17 bases left in between. Germline CDR1 is LNHDA and CDR2 is SQIVND (reference sequence).

The V and J genes are TRBV5-1 and TRBJ2-7; TRBD1 is a possible D gene (5 bases). This CDR3 has 13 residues. Germline V gives CDR1 SGHRS, CDR2 YFSETQ. Deletions cut 0 bases from V and 4 bases from J, with 8 bases between. For the CDR3, the DNA is TGCGCCAGCAGCTTGGTGGACATTTACGAGCAGTACTTC. Amino acids: CASSLVDIYEQYF.

This clonotype was counted a few times. The chain recombines TRBV5-1 with TRBJ2-5; 14 nucleotides line up with TRBD2. CDR1 and CDR2 (germline): SGHRS, YFSETQ. The length of the CDR3 is 16 residues. V shed 1 base and J 4 bases; nucleotides not matched to a gene: 3. CDR3 loop: CASSLMGTSGRETQYF. The CDR3 coding sequence is TGCGCCAGCAGCTTGATGGGGACTAGCGGGAGAGAGACCCAGTACTTC. Together with reference TRBV5-1 and TRBJ2-5, the CDR3 gives the full variable domain: KAGVTQTPRYLIKTRGQQVTLSCSPISGHRSVSWYQQTPGQGLQFLFEYFSETQRNKGNFPGRFSGRQFSNSRSEMNVSTLELGDSALYLCASSLMGTSGRETQYFGPGTRLLVL.

This clonotype appeared a few times. The rearrangement uses TRBV5-4 and TRBJ2-7; D perhaps matches TRBD2 (6 bases). This CDR3 is built from 15 residues. The germline V and J ends were trimmed by 1 base and 5 bases, with 16 bases remaining between them. CDR1 and CDR2 from the germline V gene are SGHNT and YYREEE (reference sequence). Here the CDR3 reads CASSLSGRGTNEQYF. For the CDR3, the DNA is TGTGCCAGCAGCTTGTCGGGTCGGGGGACCAACGAGCAGTACTTC.